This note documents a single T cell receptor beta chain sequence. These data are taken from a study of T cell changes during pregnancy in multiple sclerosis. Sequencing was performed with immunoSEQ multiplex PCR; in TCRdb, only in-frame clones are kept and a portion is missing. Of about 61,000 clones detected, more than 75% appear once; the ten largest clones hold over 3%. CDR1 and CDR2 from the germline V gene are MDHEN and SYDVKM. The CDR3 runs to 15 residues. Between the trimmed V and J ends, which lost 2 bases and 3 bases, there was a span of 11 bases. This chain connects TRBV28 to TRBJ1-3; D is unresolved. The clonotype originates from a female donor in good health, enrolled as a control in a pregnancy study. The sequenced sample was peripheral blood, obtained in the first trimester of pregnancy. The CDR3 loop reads CASSLGLRVGNTIYF. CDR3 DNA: TGTGCCAGCAGTTTAGGTCTTCGGGTTGGAAACACCATATATTTT.